The next 17 T cell receptor beta chains were all read from a single sample in a study of immune cell composition in non-small cell lung cancer. Sequencing was performed with immunoSEQ multiplex PCR; in TCRdb, only in-frame clones are kept and a portion is missing. The table lists about 15,000 clones, 55% to 70% of them singletons. Sequencing was done on a sample of lung tumor tissue. These receptors all come from a human donor with non-small cell lung cancer.

V is TRBV5-4 and J is TRBJ2-3; D unresolved. Between the trimmed V and J ends, which lost 0 bases and 3 bases, there was a span of 8 bases. CDR3 length equals 14 residues. The V gene's germline CDR1 is SGHNT and CDR2 YYREEE (reference sequence). Written as DNA, the CDR3 is TGTGCCAGCAGCTTGGTATCGACAACAGATACGCAGTATTTT. It is translated as CASSLVSTTDTQYF.

This clone was seen more than once but under ten times. The rearrangement joins TRBV29-1 to TRBJ2-1; D unclear. The V gene's germline CDR1 is SQVTM and CDR2 ANQGSEA. With 4 bases removed from V and 4 bases from J, the gap between germline ends came to 5 bases. This CDR3 comprises 11 residues. The DNA of the CDR3 is TGCAGCGTTGCCCATTACAATGAGCAGTTCTTC. Translated: CSVAHYNEQFF.

This clone was counted between two and nine times. At one boundary the junction diverges from the germline segment, which might be a read error. This chain connects TRBV7-7 to TRBJ2-1; 7 bases agree with TRBD1. The germline V gene encodes CDR1 SSHAT and CDR2 FNYEAQ (reference sequence). The CDR3 runs to 13 residues. CDR3 DNA sequence: TGTGCTAGCAGCTTATCACAGGGGCGGGAGCAGTTCTTC. This encodes CASSLSQGREQFF.

The CDR3 sequence is CASSQDPETGFHNEQFF. DNA for the CDR3: TGCGCCAGCAGCCAAGATCCTGAGACAGGTTTCCACAATGAGCAGTTCTTC. This chain uses TRBV4-1 with TRBJ2-1; TRBD1 might be the D (6 bases). The CDR3 is made up of 17 amino acids. Germline V CDR1 and CDR2: MGHRA, YSYEKL. Trimming took off 0 bases at V and 5 bases at J, with 17 bases between the two ends.

This clone was found a few times. The chain is built from TRBV11-2 and TRBJ1-2, with 7 positions matching TRBD1. The junction had 2 bases not matched to a gene; V was cut back by 1 base and J by 3 bases. CDR3 length equals 14 residues. Per the germline V gene, CDR1 is SGHAT and CDR2 is FQNNGV. The CDR3 DNA is TGTGCCAGCAGCTTAGCGGGGACAGACTATGGCTACACCTTC. Protein product: CASSLAGTDYGYTF.

The genes are TRBV27 and TRBJ2-7; 7 bases match TRBD1. Germline CDR1 and CDR2: MNHEY and SMNVEV (reference sequence). J lost 0 bases, V lost 3 bases, and 5 bases had no gene match. The CDR3 is 15 amino acids. The CDR3 is CASSFRDRVSYEQYF. CDR3 DNA: TGTGCCAGCAGTTTTCGCGACAGGGTCTCCTACGAGCAGTACTTC.

This clone appeared once. The chain combines TRBV7-8 with TRBJ2-7; possible D gene TRBD2, 6 bases. The V end lost 4 bases, the J end lost 0 bases, and 7 bases lay between the germline ends. Looked up from germline, CDR1 is SGHVS and CDR2 is FQNEAQ. This CDR3 contains 13 residues. The CDR3 coding sequence is TGTGCCAGCAGCTCGGGGGTCTCCTACGAGCAGTACTTC. Protein sequence: CASSSGVSYEQYF.

The chain joins TRBV7-2 to TRBJ2-7; TRBD2 matches 8 bases. The CDR3 length is 15 residues. V lost 4 bases and J lost 5; bases outside the gene matches: 10. The germline V gene has CDR1 SGHTA and CDR2 FQGNSA. The CDR3 DNA reads TGTGCCAGCAGCTATCGGCCCGGGAGGGGCCACGAGCAGTACTTC. Protein sequence: CASSYRPGRGHEQYF.

This chain connects TRBV9 to TRBJ2-1, with D unresolved. Deletions cut 3 bases from V and 8 bases from J, with 12 bases between. The CDR3 totals 13 residues. Germline CDR1 reads SGDLS; CDR2 reads YYNGEE. Here the CDR3 DNA reads TGTGCCAGCAGCGCGAACACGGGTCATGAGCAGTTCTTC. Amino acids: CASSANTGHEQFF.

This clone was detected a few times. This chain uses TRBV6-5 with TRBJ1-5, with unresolved D. Germline V gives CDR1 MNHEY, CDR2 SVGAGI. The germline V and J ends were trimmed by 0 bases and 4 bases, with 10 bases remaining between them. The CDR3 is 15 amino acids. Here the CDR3 DNA reads TGTGCCAGCAGTTACTCGAGTGGCGGTAATCAGCCCCAGCATTTT. Translated, it gives CASSYSSGGNQPQHF.

This clone was observed a handful of times. The genes are TRBV18 and TRBJ1-1; perhaps TRBD1 as D (5 bases). Germline loops: CDR1 KGHSH, CDR2 LQKENI. Trimming removed 4 bases from V and 0 bases from J, with 12 bases in between. This CDR3 has 15 residues. As DNA, the CDR3 is TGTGCCAGCTCACGAAAGGGGATTTTGAACACTGAAGCTTTCTTT. It is translated as CASSRKGILNTEAFF.

The rearrangement joins TRBV7-2 to TRBJ2-5; 7 bases map to TRBD1. This CDR3 has 16 amino acids. Germline V gene data show CDR1 as SGHTA and CDR2 as FQGNSA. The V and J ends lost 5 bases and 4 bases, in that order; junction bases with no gene match: 13. CDR3 loop: CASSPLMGAGGETQYF. The CDR3 region has the DNA TGTGCCAGCAGCCCACTCATGGGGGCAGGGGGAGAGACCCAGTACTTC.

This chain uses TRBV6-5 with TRBJ1-1; 9 bases align to TRBD1. This CDR3 is 13 amino acids long. J was trimmed by 10 bases and V by 2 bases; bases with no gene match: 5. Looked up from germline, CDR1 is MNHEY and CDR2 is SVGAGI. CDR3 amino acids: CASSYRQGGRAFF. The CDR3 DNA sequence: TGTGCCAGCAGTTACAGACAGGGGGGACGAGCTTTCTTT.

About this clone: The same CDR3 arises from other DNA sequences in this sample as well. The chain employs TRBV2 and TRBJ2-7; 8 nucleotides line up with TRBD1. Germline CDR1 and CDR2: SNHLY and FYNNEI. There are 13 residues in the CDR3. V was clipped by 6 bases and J by 4 bases; unmatched bases: 5. In nucleotides, the CDR3 is TGTGCCAGCAGCACAGGGGGGTTTTACGAGCAGTACTTC. Translation: CASSTGGFYEQYF.

The rearrangement links TRBV7-8 to TRBJ2-2; TRBD1 might be the D (6 bases). The CDR3 contains 16 residues. The V gene's germline CDR1 is SGHVS and CDR2 FQNEAQ. V was clipped by 5 bases and J by 1 base, with 14 bases between them. CDR3 sequence reads: CASSPDRLRNTGELFF. The DNA of the CDR3 is TGTGCCAGCAGCCCGGACAGATTGCGGAACACCGGGGAGCTGTTTTTT.

The rearrangement uses TRBV2 and TRBJ1-5; TRBD1 matches at 7 bases. CDR1 and CDR2 (germline): SNHLY, FYNNEI. J was trimmed by 4 bases and V by 4 bases; bases with no gene match: 4. The CDR3 is made up of 14 amino acids. This CDR3 is CASSGDRANQPQHF. In DNA, the CDR3 is TGTGCCAGCAGTGGAGACAGGGCTAATCAGCCCCAGCATTTT.

V and J are TRBV18 and TRBJ1-6; a weak D match, TRBD1 (5 bases). The CDR3 consists of 15 residues. Germline CDR1 is KGHSH and CDR2 is LQKENI. V dropped 3 bases and J dropped 2 bases, with 8 bases sitting between them. The DNA of the CDR3 is TGTGCCAGCTCACCTGGACAAACCTATAATTCACCCCTCCACTTT. Amino acids: CASSPGQTYNSPLHF.